Presented here are 30 T cell receptor beta chains from one specimen sequenced in a study of T cell repertoires in cytomegalovirus infection (dated by TCRdb to the late 2010s). What these receptors recognize is not known. The sample was run on an Illumina HiSeq 1500. TCRdb applied fastp at Q25 and MiXCR to the public reads, then kept only in-frame beta chains. Rows are unified per CDR3 protein, each entry keeping the most common DNA and genes. This sample lists roughly 500,000 distinct CDR3 sequences; roughly a third were detected once. About a sixth of the sample rests with the top ten. Explained via the paper, the treatment or condition label denotes: in vitro stimulation with specific CMV peptide epitopes to enrich CMV-specific T cells. The sequencing used cultured PBMCs, collected from culture after CMV antigen stimulation. Every receptor here comes from a human donor in good health (CMV status not recorded). Some clones in this sample may be carry-over from other donors' samples.

The rearrangement uses TRBV15 and TRBJ2-3, with D uncertain. V was shortened by 6 bases and J by 0 bases, with 7 bases between the two germline ends. The CDR3 consists of 13 residues. Germline V CDR1 and CDR2: LNHNV, YYDKDF (reference sequence). CDR3 sequence (DNA): TGTGCCACCAGGGGCCCTAGCACAGATACGCAGTATTTT. This gives the protein CATRGPSTDTQYF.

This clonotype was found a few times. This chain connects TRBV7-8 to TRBJ1-3; D gene ambiguous. Germline assignment: CDR1 SGHVS and CDR2 FQNEAQ. This CDR3 contains 16 residues. Trimming shortened V by 1 base and J by 0 bases, and 10 bases separated the two germline ends. Written as DNA, the CDR3 is TGTGCCAGCAGCTTAGACCCTCTAATCTCTGGAAACACCATATATTTT. It encodes CASSLDPLISGNTIYF.

The chain joins TRBV28 to TRBJ2-5; 8 bases align to TRBD1. Germline CDR1 is MDHEN and CDR2 is SYDVKM. CDR3 length: 14 residues. V was clipped by 6 bases and J by 3 bases; unmatched bases: 6. The CDR3 DNA follows: TGTGCCAGCAGCCCAGACAGGGGCAAAGAGACCCAGTACTTC. Amino acid sequence: CASSPDRGKETQYF. Together with reference TRBV28 and TRBJ2-5, the CDR3 gives the full variable domain: DVKVTQSSRYLVKRTGEKVFLECVQDMDHENMFWYRQDPGLGLRLIYFSYDVKMKEKGDIPEGYSVSREKKERFSLILESASTNQTSMYLCASSPDRGKETQYFGPGTRLLVL.

This clonotype was found many times. The rearrangement links TRBV6-1 to TRBJ2-6; 7 nucleotides agree with TRBD1. V was pared by 8 bases and J by 0 bases, with 4 bases of the junction left unmatched. The CDR3 spans 15 residues. Germline values: CDR1 MNHNS, CDR2 SASEGT. The CDR3 region is CASGTASSGANVLTF. Here the CDR3 DNA reads TGTGCCAGCGGGACAGCGAGCTCTGGGGCCAACGTCCTGACTTTC.

The chain couples TRBV28 to TRBJ2-5; 9 bases line up with TRBD1. This CDR3 comprises 18 residues. After removal of 5 bases from V and 3 bases from J, the junction contained 16 bases not matched to a gene. CDR1 and CDR2 from the germline V gene are MDHEN and SYDVKM. Here the CDR3 DNA reads TGTGCCAGCAGTCCTTGGACAGGGGTTAATATCGTGAAAGAGACCCAGTACTTC. It translates to CASSPWTGVNIVKETQYF.

The chain joins TRBV12-3 or TRBV12-4 to TRBJ2-1, with TRBD2 matching 7 bases. The CDR3 is 12 amino acids. Unmatched junction bases numbered 10, after V lost 5 bases and J lost 15 bases. CDR3 DNA sequence: TGTGCCAGCAGTCCAACGGGGGGAGTGCCGTTCTTC. This encodes CASSPTGGVPFF.

CDR3 sequence: CASRSDSGTFYNEQFF. CDR3 sequence (DNA): TGTGCCAGCAGATCGGACTCTGGGACATTCTACAATGAGCAGTTCTTC. The genes are TRBV6-2 or TRBV6-3 and TRBJ2-1, with D possibly matching TRBD1 (6 bases). Germline CDR1 and CDR2: MNHEY and SVGEGT. CDR3 length: 16 amino acids. The V and J ends lost 6 bases and 3 bases respectively, with 18 bases between them.

This clonotype has just a few counts. The rearrangement joins TRBV6-5 to TRBJ2-1, with unresolved D. Trimming shortened V by 0 bases and J by 9 bases, and 15 bases separated the two germline ends. This CDR3 contains 15 residues. CDR1 is MNHEY and CDR2 is SVGAGI in the germline V gene. The CDR3 nucleotides are TGTGCCAGCAGTTACTCGCTAGAGTGGTCGGGTGAGCAGTTCTTC. This translates into CASSYSLEWSGEQFF.

This chain uses TRBV5-1 with TRBJ2-3; 9 nucleotides line up with TRBD2. Trimming at V came to 6 bases and at J to 5 bases, leaving 7 bases not matched to a gene. Germline CDR1 and CDR2: SGHRS and YFSETQ. The CDR3 is made up of 14 amino acids. CDR3 nucleotide sequence: TGCGCCAGCATGCGGGAGGGCCCGGGAGATACGCAGTATTTT. Translated: CASMREGPGDTQYF. The complete variable domain, with remaining parts taken from reference TRBV5-1 and TRBJ2-3, reads KAGVTQTPRYLIKTRGQQVTLSCSPISGHRSVSWYQQTPGQGLQFLFEYFSETQRNKGNFPGRFSGRQFSNSRSEMNVSTLELGDSALYLCASMREGPGDTQYFGPGTRLTVL.

The chain is built from TRBV27 and TRBJ2-7; D is perhaps TRBD2 (6 bases). Trimming took 6 bases from V and 7 from J, leaving 28 bases between them. This CDR3 contains 17 residues. Germline lookup yields CDR1 MNHEY and CDR2 SMNVEV (reference sequence). In nucleotides, the CDR3 is TGTGCCAGCAGACCAAACCCCCCCGGGACTTCACTACGGGAGCAGTACTTC. As protein: CASRPNPPGTSLREQYF.

This clonotype has just a few counts. The chain couples TRBV5-4 to TRBJ2-3; 7 bases match TRBD2. In germline, CDR1 is SGHNT, CDR2 YYREEE (reference sequence). J lost 6 bases, V lost 4 bases, and 14 bases had no gene match. This CDR3 is built from 16 residues. DNA of the CDR3: TGTGCCAGCAGCCGGCGGGGTGGGGGAGGGCCGGATACGCAGTATTTT. Amino acids: CASSRRGGGGPDTQYF.

The chain recombines TRBV5-1 with TRBJ1-2; D call uncertain. Per germline, CDR1 SGHRS and CDR2 YFSETQ. The CDR3 loop spans 18 amino acids. The germline V and J ends were trimmed by 1 base and 4 bases, with 23 bases remaining between them. DNA of the CDR3: TGCGCCAGCAGCTTGTTTACGTTACGAGATGGGGTAGGCTATGGCTACACCTTC. Its translation is CASSLFTLRDGVGYGYTF.

This clonotype was counted a few times. The CDR3 bases are TGTGCCAGCAGCTCGAGGGGTGAAGGCCAGCCCCAGCATTTT. Its protein product is CASSSRGEGQPQHF. The chain has TRBV11-2 and TRBJ1-5, with D tentatively TRBD1 (5 bases). This CDR3 contains 14 residues. Germline assignment: CDR1 SGHAT and CDR2 FQNNGV. V shed 4 bases and J shed 7 bases, with 14 bases lying between them.

The J gene is TRBJ2-7, the V gene TRBV6-6; 8 bases fit TRBD2. The CDR3 has 14 residues. The J segment lost 4 bases and the V segment lost 10 bases, leaving 12 bases of the junction unmatched. From germline, CDR1 is MNHNY and CDR2 SVGAGI (reference sequence). CDR3 in amino acids: CATSDGRAPYEQYV. CDR3 nucleotide sequence: TGTGCCACCTCGGACGGGAGGGCCCCTTACGAGCAGTACGTC.

This clonotype was counted many times. V and J are TRBV7-2 and TRBJ2-1, with no clear D. In germline, CDR1 is SGHTA, CDR2 FQGNSA. V lost 2 bases, J lost 5 bases, and 4 bases lay in between. The CDR3 sequence is 12 residues long. DNA of the CDR3: TGTGCCAGCAGCTTATTGAACAATGAGCAGTTCTTC. Its protein is CASSLLNNEQFF.

This clonotype was seen ten or more times. The CDR3 nucleotides are TGTGCCAGCAGCATATTTGAGACCCAGTACTTC. Translation gives CASSIFETQYF. The chain joins TRBV7-2 to TRBJ2-5; D uncertain. This CDR3 has 11 residues. Trimming took off 5 bases at V and 5 bases at J, with 6 bases between the two ends. CDR1 is SGHTA, CDR2 FQGNSA, per germline.

The V gene is TRBV20-1, the J gene TRBJ2-7, with 9 bases matching TRBD1. Germline V CDR1 and CDR2: DFQATT, SNEGSKA (reference sequence). CDR3 length equals 13 residues. Unmatched junction bases numbered 4, after V lost 4 bases and J lost 3 bases. The CDR3 DNA reads as TGCAGTGCTATGGGGACAGGGCGCTACGAGCAGTACTTC. The encoded protein is CSAMGTGRYEQYF.

This clonotype was seen many times. The genes are TRBV7-2 and TRBJ2-5, with 9 bases identical to TRBD2. Trimming cost V 3 bases and J 4 bases; bases outside gene matches: 0. Germline V CDR1 and CDR2: SGHTA, FQGNSA. The length of the CDR3 is 13 residues. The CDR3 region has the DNA TGTGCCAGCAGCTTGACTAGCGGAGAGACCCAGTACTTC. As protein: CASSLTSGETQYF.

This clonotype occurred a few times. This sequence joins TRBV5-6 and TRBJ2-5; tentatively, D is TRBD1 (5 bases). Germline CDR1 and CDR2: SGHDT and YYEEEE. V shed 4 bases and J shed 2 bases, with 6 bases lying between them. CDR3 length: 12 residues. CDR3 nucleotide sequence: TGTGCCAGCAGCAACAGGCAAGAGACCCAGTACTTC. Translating gives CASSNRQETQYF.

The chain joins TRBV30 to TRBJ2-1, with D perhaps given as TRBD1 or TRBD2 (5 bases each). The CDR3 runs to 12 residues. Deletions cut 3 bases from V and 3 bases from J, with 6 bases between. The V gene's germline CDR1 is GTSNPN and CDR2 SVGIG (reference sequence). DNA of the CDR3: TGTGCCTGGAGGGGGGACTACAATGAGCAGTTCTTC. It encodes CAWRGDYNEQFF.

V gene TRBV5-5 combines with J gene TRBJ2-6; D assignment may be TRBD1 or TRBD2 (5 bases each). V shed 4 bases and J shed 0 bases, with 11 bases lying between them. From germline, CDR1 is SGHKS and CDR2 YYEKEE (reference sequence). The CDR3 has 16 residues. The CDR3 loop is CASSGDRPSGANVLTF. The CDR3 DNA reads as TGTGCCAGCAGCGGGGACCGCCCCTCTGGGGCCAACGTCCTGACTTTC.

The CDR3 DNA reads as TGCGCCAGCAGCCAAGATGCGGGGGCTGGAAACACCATATATTTT. Translated: CASSQDAGAGNTIYF. This chain uses TRBV4-3 with TRBJ1-3; weak D call: TRBD1 (5 bases). The CDR3 is 15 residues long. Germline CDR1 and CDR2: LGHNA and YSLEER. Between the trimmed V and J ends, which lost 0 bases and 2 bases, there was a span of 8 bases.

The V and J genes are TRBV30 and TRBJ1-1, with TRBD1 identical over 7 bases. Germline V gene sequence: CDR1 GTSNPN, CDR2 SVGIG (reference sequence). CDR3 length: 14 amino acids. J lost 3 bases, V lost 5 bases, and 9 bases had no gene match. The DNA of the CDR3 is TGTGCCTGGCGACGAACAGGGGAGCACACTGAAGCTTTCTTT. Encoded protein: CAWRRTGEHTEAFF.

The V gene is TRBV7-2, the J gene TRBJ1-1, with TRBD1 as a possible D gene (5 bases). This CDR3 region has 13 residues. Trimming cost V 4 bases and J 5 bases, with 11 bases left between them. Germline V gene lookup returns CDR1 SGHTA and CDR2 FQGNSA. The CDR3, as DNA: TGTGCCAGCAGCTCAAGGGGCTGGACTGAAGCTTTCTTT. Its protein is CASSSRGWTEAFF.

V and J are TRBV6-5 and TRBJ1-2; tentatively, D is TRBD1 (6 bases). From germline, CDR1 is MNHEY and CDR2 SVGAGI. The germline V and J ends were trimmed by 6 bases and 7 bases, with 18 bases remaining between them. CDR3 length equals 14 residues. In DNA form, the CDR3 reads TGTGCCAGCAGGGCATCGGGGACACAGGCTGGCTACACCTTC. Amino acid sequence: CASRASGTQAGYTF.

The genes are TRBV28 and TRBJ2-1; TRBD2 agrees at 10 bases. The CDR3 loop spans 14 amino acids. CDR1 and CDR2 from the germline V gene are MDHEN and SYDVKM. J lost 7 bases, V lost 6 bases, and 6 bases had no gene match. The CDR3 sequence: CASRPGTSVNEQFF. The CDR3 coding sequence is TGTGCCAGCAGGCCCGGGACTAGCGTAAATGAGCAGTTCTTC. Complete variable domain (other parts from reference TRBV28 and TRBJ2-1): DVKVTQSSRYLVKRTGEKVFLECVQDMDHENMFWYRQDPGLGLRLIYFSYDVKMKEKGDIPEGYSVSREKKERFSLILESASTNQTSMYLCASRPGTSVNEQFFGPGTRLTVL.

This chain uses TRBV28 with TRBJ1-3, with D perhaps matching TRBD1 (5 bases). The V gene's germline CDR1 is MDHEN and CDR2 SYDVKM. The CDR3 runs to 18 residues. V lost 7 bases and J lost 1, with 23 bases in between. CDR3 nucleotide sequence: TGTGCCAGCACCCCGGACCCAGGGTCCCTGCAGTCTGGAAACACCATATATTTT. Its protein product is CASTPDPGSLQSGNTIYF.

The chain carries TRBV7-6 and TRBJ2-3, with 10 nucleotides matching TRBD2. The CDR3 covers 18 residues. Per germline, CDR1 SGHVS and CDR2 FNYEAQ. V dropped 2 bases and J dropped 5; count of bases not matched to a gene: 13. The CDR3 DNA follows: TGTGCCAGCAGCTTATCGGGTCTAGCGGGAGTACTGTTAGATACGCAGTATTTT. Its translation: CASSLSGLAGVLLDTQYF.

The chain carries TRBV2 and TRBJ1-4; D is uncertain. Trimming pared 6 bases from V and 0 bases from J, leaving 14 bases between. This CDR3 is built from 16 residues. From germline, CDR1 is SNHLY and CDR2 FYNNEI. The DNA for the CDR3 is TGTGCCAGCAGGGATGGACTCATCTCAACTAATGAAAAACTGTTTTTT. It is translated as CASRDGLISTNEKLFF. The full variable domain, rest sourced from reference TRBV2 and TRBJ1-4, is EPEVTQTPSHQVTQMGQEVILRCVPISNHLYFYWYRQILGQKVEFLVSFYNNEISEKSEIFDDQFSVERPDGSNFTLKIRSTKLEDSAMYFCASRDGLISTNEKLFFGSGTQLSVL.

This clonotype was observed a handful of times. CDR3 amino acids: CASSLVPGGAGNIQYF. The CDR3 region has the DNA TGTGCCAGCAGCTTAGTACCGGGAGGGGCGGGAAACATTCAGTACTTC. This sequence joins TRBV11-3 and TRBJ2-4; 8 positions agree with TRBD2. With 1 base clipped from V and 6 bases from J, the junction kept 8 bases outside the gene matches. This CDR3 is built from 16 residues. Germline values: CDR1 SGHNT, CDR2 YENEEA.